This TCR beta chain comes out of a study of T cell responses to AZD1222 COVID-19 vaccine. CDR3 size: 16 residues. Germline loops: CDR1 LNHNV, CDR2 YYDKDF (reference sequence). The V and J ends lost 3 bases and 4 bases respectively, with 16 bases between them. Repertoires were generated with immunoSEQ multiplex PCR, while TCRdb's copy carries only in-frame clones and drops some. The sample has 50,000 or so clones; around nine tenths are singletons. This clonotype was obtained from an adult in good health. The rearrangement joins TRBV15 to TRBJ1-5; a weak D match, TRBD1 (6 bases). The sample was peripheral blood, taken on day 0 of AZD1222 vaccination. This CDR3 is CATSRTRRGGNQPQHF. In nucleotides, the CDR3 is TGTGCCACCAGCAGGACCAGGAGAGGGGGGAATCAGCCCCAGCATTTT. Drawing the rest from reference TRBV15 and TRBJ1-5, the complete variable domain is DAMVIQNPRYQVTQFGKPVTLSCSQTLNHNVMYWYQQKSSQAPKLLFHYYDKDFNNEADTPDNFQSRRPNTSFCFLDIRSPGLGDTAMYLCATSRTRRGGNQPQHFGDGTRLSIL.